This TCR beta chain was sequenced during a study of T cell responses to AZD1222 COVID-19 vaccine. Note on this clone: The antigen is undetermined.

The CDR3 has 15 residues. CDR1 and CDR2 from the germline V gene are SGHVS and FNYEAQ. V was clipped by 5 bases and J by 2 bases, with 14 bases between them. Study-wide results and caveats: Researchers took repertoire samples only after the peak T cell response had come.

Some clones are missing from TCRdb's copy, which holds only in-frame ones; the method was immunoSEQ multiplex PCR. Of approximately 120,000 clones listed, approximately 90% are singletons. The chain recombines TRBV7-6 with TRBJ2-3; D unresolved. Here the sequenced sample was peripheral blood, taken on day 0 of MenACWY control vaccination. The clonotype was recovered from an adult in good health. In nucleotides, the CDR3 is TGTGCCAGCAGCCCCCTTGGGCGGACCACAGATACGCAGTATTTT. Translation: CASSPLGRTTDTQYF.